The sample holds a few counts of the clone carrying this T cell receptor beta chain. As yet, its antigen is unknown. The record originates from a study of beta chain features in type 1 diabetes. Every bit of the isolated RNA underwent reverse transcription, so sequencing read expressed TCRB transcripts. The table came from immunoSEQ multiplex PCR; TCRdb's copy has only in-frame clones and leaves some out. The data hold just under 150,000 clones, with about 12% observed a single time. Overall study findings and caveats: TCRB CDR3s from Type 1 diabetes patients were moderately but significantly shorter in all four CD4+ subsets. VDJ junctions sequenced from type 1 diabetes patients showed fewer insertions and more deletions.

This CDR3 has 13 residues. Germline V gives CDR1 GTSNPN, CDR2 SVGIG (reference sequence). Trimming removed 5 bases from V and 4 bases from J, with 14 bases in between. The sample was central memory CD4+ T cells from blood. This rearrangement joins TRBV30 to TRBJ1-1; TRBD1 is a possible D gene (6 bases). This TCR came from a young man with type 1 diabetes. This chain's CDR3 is CAWATGLGTEAFF. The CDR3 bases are TGTGCCTGGGCCACAGGGCTGGGCACTGAAGCTTTCTTT.